The subject of this entry is one TCR beta chain. Enrollees, about 18 to 95 years old, lived in 20 to 25 US areas. Within 2 weeks before study entry, exposed participants met a COVID-19 case. The sample originates from a study of blood T cell repertoires in COVID-19. In the study's own analysis: Counts of nucleated cells, estimated from reference gene primer amplification, were obtained. The method was immunoSEQ multiplex PCR; TCRdb's version includes in-frame clones alone and lacks a portion of them. D and trimming come from the DNA, and the V and J calls and clone size come from that table. The table lists 220,000 or so clones, roughly 90% of them singletons. Sequencing was carried out using PBMCs or T cells enriched from blood (not recorded which). This receptor was obtained from a man aged 30 to 39 who had been exposed to COVID-19.

The CDR3 DNA is TGTGCCAGCAGCGTAGACCCCGGAGGGACCCGCGAGCAGTACTTC. Its translation: CASSVDPGGTREQYF. The chain employs TRBV9 and TRBJ2-7; D may be TRBD2 (6 bases). Trimming stripped 0 bases from V and 6 bases from J, with 16 bases between. Germline V CDR1 and CDR2: SGDLS, YYNGEE. This CDR3 region has 15 residues.